The sequence of this T cell receptor (beta chain) was determined in a study of Ad26.COV2.S vaccination and SARS-CoV-2 variants. About the research overall: Recipients of Ad26.COV2.S got it intramuscularly, once or twice 56 days apart.

The ends were cut back, 2 bases at V and 2 bases at J, with 5 bases in the middle. The CDR3 runs to 13 residues. Germline V CDR1 and CDR2: SGHTA, FQGNSA. The study's findings and limits: Those who received vaccine or placebo ended up with similar non-spike TCR breadth. Substantial breadth was reportedly displayed by spike-specific CD8+ and CD4+ T cell responses after vaccination.

This clone was detected only a few times. Its target is unknown. Sequencing used immunoSEQ multiplex PCR; TCRdb keeps in-frame clones, though not all of them. In the table there are around 450,000 clones, about 88% of which are singletons. The treatment was: about 20 received Ad26.COV2.S at low or high dose, single or two shots; roughly 5 received placebo; per-sample allocation not given. Day 63 after the first injection of vaccine or placebo was the sampling time. Cohort 1b enrolled adults aged 18-55 years in Boston. This receptor was obtained from a person between 18 and 65 years old who received the Ad26.COV2.S COVID-19 vaccine or a placebo. The source material was peripheral blood, sampled in a trial of Ad26.COV2.S vaccine versus placebo. This chain links TRBV7-2 with TRBJ2-3; D ambiguous. Here the CDR3 reads CASSLLVTDTQYF. CDR3 nucleotides: TGTGCCAGCAGCTTACTAGTCACAGATACGCAGTATTTT.